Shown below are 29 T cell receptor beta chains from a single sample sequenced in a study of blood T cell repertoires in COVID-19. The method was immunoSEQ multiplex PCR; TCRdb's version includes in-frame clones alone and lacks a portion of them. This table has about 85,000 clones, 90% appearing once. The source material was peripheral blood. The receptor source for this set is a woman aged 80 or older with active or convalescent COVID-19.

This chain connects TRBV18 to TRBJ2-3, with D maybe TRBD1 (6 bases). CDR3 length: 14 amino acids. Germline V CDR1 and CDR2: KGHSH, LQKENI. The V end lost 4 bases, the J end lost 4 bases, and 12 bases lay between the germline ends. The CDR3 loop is CASSQTGFPDTQYF. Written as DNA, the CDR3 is TGTGCCAGCTCACAAACAGGGTTCCCAGATACGCAGTATTTT.

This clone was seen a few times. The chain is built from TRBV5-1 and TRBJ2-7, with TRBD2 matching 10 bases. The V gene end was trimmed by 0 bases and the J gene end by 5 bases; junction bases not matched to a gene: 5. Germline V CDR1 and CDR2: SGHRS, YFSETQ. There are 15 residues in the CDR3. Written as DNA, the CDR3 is TGCGCCAGCAGCTTGGCGGCTAGCGGGAGCCACGAGCAGTACTTC. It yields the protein CASSLAASGSHEQYF. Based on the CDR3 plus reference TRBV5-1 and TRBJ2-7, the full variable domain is KAGVTQTPRYLIKTRGQQVTLSCSPISGHRSVSWYQQTPGQGLQFLFEYFSETQRNKGNFPGRFSGRQFSNSRSEMNVSTLELGDSALYLCASSLAASGSHEQYFGPGTRLTVT.

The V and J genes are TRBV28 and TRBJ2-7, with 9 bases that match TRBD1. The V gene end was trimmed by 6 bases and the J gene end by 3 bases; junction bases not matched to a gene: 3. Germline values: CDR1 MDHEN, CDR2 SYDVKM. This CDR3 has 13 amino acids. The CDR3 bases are TGTGCCAGCAGGACAGGGGGGTTCTACGAGCAGTACTTC. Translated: CASRTGGFYEQYF.

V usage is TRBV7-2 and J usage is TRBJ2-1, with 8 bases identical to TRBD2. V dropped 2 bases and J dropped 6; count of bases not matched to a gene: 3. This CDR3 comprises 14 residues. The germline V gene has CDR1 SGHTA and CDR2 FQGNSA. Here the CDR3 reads CASSLRLAGNEQFF. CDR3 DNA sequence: TGTGCCAGCAGCTTAAGGCTAGCGGGCAATGAGCAGTTCTTC.

CDR3 sequence reads: CASSYDKGTGGLNEQFF. The CDR3, as DNA: TGTGCCAGCAGTTACGATAAAGGGACAGGGGGGCTCAATGAGCAGTTCTTC. The V call is TRBV6-2 or TRBV6-3, the J call TRBJ2-1; 11 bases are a match to TRBD1. Germline CDR1 is MNHEY and CDR2 is SVGEGT. Trimming removed 2 bases from V and 6 bases from J; junction bases left unmatched: 9. The CDR3 runs 17 residues.

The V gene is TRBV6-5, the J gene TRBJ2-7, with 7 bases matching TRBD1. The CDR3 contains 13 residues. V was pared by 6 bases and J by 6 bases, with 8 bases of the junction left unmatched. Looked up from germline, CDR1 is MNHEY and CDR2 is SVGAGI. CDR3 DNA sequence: TGTGCCAGCAGCCAACAGACAGGGAGCGAGCAGTACTTC. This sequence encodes CASSQQTGSEQYF.

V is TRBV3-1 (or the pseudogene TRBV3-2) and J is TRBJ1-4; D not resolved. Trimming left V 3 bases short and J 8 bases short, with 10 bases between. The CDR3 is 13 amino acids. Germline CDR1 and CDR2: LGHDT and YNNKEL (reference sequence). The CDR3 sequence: CASSQRAAEKLFF. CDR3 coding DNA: TGTGCCAGCAGCCAGAGGGCGGCGGAAAAACTGTTTTTT.

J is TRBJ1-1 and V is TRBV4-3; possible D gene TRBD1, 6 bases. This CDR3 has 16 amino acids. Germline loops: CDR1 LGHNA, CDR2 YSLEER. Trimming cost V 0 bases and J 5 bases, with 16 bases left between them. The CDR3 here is CASSQDLGGAGTEAFF. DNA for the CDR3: TGCGCCAGCAGCCAAGATCTAGGGGGGGCAGGGACTGAAGCTTTCTTT.

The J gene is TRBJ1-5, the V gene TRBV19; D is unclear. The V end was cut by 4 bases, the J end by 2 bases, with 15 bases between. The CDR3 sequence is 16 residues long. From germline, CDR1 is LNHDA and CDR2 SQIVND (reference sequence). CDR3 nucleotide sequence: TGTGCCAGTAGTACGTGGAGCGGGTATGGCAATCAGCCCCAGCATTTT. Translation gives CASSTWSGYGNQPQHF.

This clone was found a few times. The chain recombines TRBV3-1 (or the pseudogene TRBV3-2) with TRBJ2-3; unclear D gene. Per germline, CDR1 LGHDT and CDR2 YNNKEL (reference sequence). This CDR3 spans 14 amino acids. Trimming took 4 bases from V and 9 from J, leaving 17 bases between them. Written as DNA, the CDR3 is TGTGCCAGCAGCCTACTTCCCGCACGTGCGACGCAGTATTTT. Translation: CASSLLPARATQYF.

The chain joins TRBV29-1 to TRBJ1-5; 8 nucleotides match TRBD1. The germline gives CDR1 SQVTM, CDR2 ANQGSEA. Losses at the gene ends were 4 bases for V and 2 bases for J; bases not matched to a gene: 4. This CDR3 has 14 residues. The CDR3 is CSVGTGNGNQPQHF. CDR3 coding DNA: TGCAGCGTTGGGACAGGGAACGGCAATCAGCCCCAGCATTTT.

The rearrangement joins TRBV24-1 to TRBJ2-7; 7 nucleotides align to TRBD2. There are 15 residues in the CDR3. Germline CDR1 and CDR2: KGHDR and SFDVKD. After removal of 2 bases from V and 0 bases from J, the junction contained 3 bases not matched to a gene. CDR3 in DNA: TGTGCCACCAGTGATTATCCTAGCGGCTCCTACGAGCAGTACTTC. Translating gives CATSDYPSGSYEQYF.

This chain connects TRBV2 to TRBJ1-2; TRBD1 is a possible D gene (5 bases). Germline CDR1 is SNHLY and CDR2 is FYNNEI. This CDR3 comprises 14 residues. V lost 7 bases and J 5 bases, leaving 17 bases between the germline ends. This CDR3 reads CASTPGGQFYGYTF. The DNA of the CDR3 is TGTGCCAGCACTCCAGGTGGACAATTTTATGGCTACACCTTC.

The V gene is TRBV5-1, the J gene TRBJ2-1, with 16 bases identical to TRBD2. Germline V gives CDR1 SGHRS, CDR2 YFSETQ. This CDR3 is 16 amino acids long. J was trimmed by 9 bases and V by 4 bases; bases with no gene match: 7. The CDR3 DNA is TGCGCCAGCAGCCCCCACGGGACTAGCGGGGGGGCTGAGCAGTTCTTC. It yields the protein CASSPHGTSGGAEQFF.

The CDR3 DNA reads as TGTGCCAGCTCAGATCCCGCCGGGACAGGGGGCGGAGAGACCCAGTACTTC. Its translation is CASSDPAGTGGGETQYF. V gene TRBV18 combines with J gene TRBJ2-5; 12 positions agree with TRBD1. With 5 bases clipped from V and 4 bases from J, the junction kept 11 bases outside the gene matches. Looked up from germline, CDR1 is KGHSH and CDR2 is LQKENI. The CDR3 has 17 amino acids.

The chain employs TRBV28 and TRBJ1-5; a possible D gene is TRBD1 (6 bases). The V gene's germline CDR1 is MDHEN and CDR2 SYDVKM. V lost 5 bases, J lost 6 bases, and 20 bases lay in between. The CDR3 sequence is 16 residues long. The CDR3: CASSPMDRAWGQPQHF. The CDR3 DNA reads TGTGCCAGCAGTCCTATGGACAGAGCCTGGGGTCAGCCCCAGCATTTT.

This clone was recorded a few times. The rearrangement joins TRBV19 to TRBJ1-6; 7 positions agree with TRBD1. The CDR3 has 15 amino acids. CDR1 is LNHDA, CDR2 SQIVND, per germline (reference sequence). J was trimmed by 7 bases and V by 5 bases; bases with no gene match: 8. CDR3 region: CASSLTGAGNSPLHF. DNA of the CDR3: TGTGCCAGTAGTTTAACAGGGGCTGGGAATTCACCCCTCCACTTT.

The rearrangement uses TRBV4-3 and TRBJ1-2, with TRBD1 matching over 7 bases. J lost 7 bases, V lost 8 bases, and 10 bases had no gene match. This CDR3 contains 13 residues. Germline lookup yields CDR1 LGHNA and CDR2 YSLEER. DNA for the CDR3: TGCGCCAGCCGAACCTTAGGGGACAGTGGCTACACCTTC. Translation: CASRTLGDSGYTF.

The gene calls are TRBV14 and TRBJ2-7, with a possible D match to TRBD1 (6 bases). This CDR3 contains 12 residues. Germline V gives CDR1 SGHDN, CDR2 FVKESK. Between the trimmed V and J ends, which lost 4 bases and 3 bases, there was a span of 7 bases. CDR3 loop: CASSRDIYEQYF. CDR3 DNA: TGTGCCAGCAGCCGGGACATCTACGAGCAGTACTTC. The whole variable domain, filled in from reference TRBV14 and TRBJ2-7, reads EAGVTQFPSHSVIEKGQTVTLRCDPISGHDNLYWYRRVMGKEIKFLLHFVKESKQDESGMPNNRFLAERTGGTYSTLKVQPAELEDSGVYFCASSRDIYEQYFGPGTRLTVT.

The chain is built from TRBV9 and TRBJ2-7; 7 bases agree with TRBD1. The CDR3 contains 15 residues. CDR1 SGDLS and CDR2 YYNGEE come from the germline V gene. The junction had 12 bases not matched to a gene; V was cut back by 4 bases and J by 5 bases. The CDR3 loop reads CASSPRQGQPNEQYF. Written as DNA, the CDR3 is TGTGCCAGCAGCCCCAGACAGGGACAACCTAACGAGCAGTACTTC.

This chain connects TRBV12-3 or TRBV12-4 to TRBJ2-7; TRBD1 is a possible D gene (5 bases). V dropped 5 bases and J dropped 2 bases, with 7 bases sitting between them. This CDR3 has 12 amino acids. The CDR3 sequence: CASSVTAYEQYF. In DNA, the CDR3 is TGTGCCAGCAGTGTGACAGCCTACGAGCAGTACTTC.

The CDR3 bases are TGTGCCAGCAGCATTAGGACAGGGGGCGTGCGAGAGACCCAGTACTTC. Translating gives CASSIRTGGVRETQYF. The chain recombines TRBV21-1 with TRBJ2-5; no DNA check was done on the table's D call, TRBD1. TRBV21-1 constitutes a pseudogene. The CDR3 is made up of 16 amino acids.

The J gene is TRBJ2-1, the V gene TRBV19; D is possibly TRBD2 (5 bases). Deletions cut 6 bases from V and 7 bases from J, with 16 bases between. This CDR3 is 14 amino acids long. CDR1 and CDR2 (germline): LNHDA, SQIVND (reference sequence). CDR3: CASSTDSNGNEQFF. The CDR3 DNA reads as TGTGCCAGTAGCACGGACTCGAATGGGAATGAGCAGTTCTTC.

The CDR3: CASSPRDREGEQYF. CDR3 in DNA: TGTGCCAGCAGCCCCCGGGACAGGGAAGGCGAGCAGTACTTC. V and J are TRBV11-2 and TRBJ2-7; 9 bases map to TRBD1. The CDR3 runs 14 residues. Germline-derived CDR1 and CDR2 are SGHAT and FQNNGV. V gave up 5 bases and J gave up 6 bases; unmatched junction bases: 8.

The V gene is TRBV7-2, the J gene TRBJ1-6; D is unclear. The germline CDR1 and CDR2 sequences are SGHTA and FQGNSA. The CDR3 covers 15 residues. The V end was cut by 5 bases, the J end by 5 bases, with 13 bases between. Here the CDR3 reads CASSLYRPNNSPLHF. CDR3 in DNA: TGTGCCAGCAGCCTCTACCGCCCAAATAATTCACCCCTCCACTTT.

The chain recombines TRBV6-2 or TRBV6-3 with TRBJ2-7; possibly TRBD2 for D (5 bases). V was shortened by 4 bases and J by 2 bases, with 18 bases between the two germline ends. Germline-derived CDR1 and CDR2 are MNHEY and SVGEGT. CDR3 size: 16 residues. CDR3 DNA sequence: TGTGCCAGCAGTTCCCTGAGGACGCGGGCCGCCTACGAGCAGTACTTC. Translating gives CASSSLRTRAAYEQYF.

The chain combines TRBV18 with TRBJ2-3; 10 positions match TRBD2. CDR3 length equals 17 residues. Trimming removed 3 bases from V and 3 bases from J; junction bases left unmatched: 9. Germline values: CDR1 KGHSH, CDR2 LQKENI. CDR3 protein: CASSPLAGEAGTDTQYF. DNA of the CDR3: TGTGCCAGCTCACCGCTAGCGGGAGAGGCGGGAACAGATACGCAGTATTTT.

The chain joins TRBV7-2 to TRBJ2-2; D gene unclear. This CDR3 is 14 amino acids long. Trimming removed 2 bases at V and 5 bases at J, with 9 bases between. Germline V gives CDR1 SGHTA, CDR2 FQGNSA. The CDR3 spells CASSLNRVTGELFF. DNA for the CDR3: TGTGCCAGCAGCTTAAATCGGGTAACCGGGGAGCTGTTTTTT. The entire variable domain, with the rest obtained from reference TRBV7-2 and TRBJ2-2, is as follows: GAGVSQSPSNKVTEKGKDVELRCDPISGHTALYWYRQSLGQGLEFLIYFQGNSAPDKSGLPSDRFSAERTGGSVSTLTIQRTQQEDSAVYLCASSLNRVTGELFFGEGSRLTVL.

CDR3 sequence: CASSLGGYSNQPQHF. The CDR3 nucleotides are TGCGCCAGCAGCTTGGGCGGATATAGCAATCAGCCCCAGCATTTT. V is TRBV5-1 and J is TRBJ1-5; no definite D call. Trimming took off 0 bases at V and 0 bases at J, with 7 bases between the two ends. Germline CDR1 and CDR2: SGHRS and YFSETQ. This CDR3 spans 15 amino acids.